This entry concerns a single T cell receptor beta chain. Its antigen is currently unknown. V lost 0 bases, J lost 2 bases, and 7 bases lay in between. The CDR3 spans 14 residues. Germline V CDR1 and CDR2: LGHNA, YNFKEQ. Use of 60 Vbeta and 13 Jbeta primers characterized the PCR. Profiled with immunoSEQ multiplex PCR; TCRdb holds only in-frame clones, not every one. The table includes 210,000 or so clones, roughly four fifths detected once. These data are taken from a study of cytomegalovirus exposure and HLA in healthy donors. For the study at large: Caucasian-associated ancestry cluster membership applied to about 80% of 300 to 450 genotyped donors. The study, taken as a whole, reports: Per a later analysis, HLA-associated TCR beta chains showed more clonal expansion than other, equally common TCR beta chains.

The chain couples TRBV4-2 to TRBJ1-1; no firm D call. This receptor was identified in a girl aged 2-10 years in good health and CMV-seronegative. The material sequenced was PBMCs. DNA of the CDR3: TGTGCCAGCAGCCAAGATACACGTAACACTGAAGCTTTCTTT. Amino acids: CASSQDTRNTEAFF.